A single sample is the source of the 28 T cell receptor beta chains below, sequenced in a study of monozygotic twins with inflammatory bowel disease. Following a re-call of the 5' RACE reads, TCRdb has one entry per CDR3 protein and lacks DNA. The sample holds roughly 160,000 distinct CDR3 sequences. Material for sequencing was blood. These receptors were obtained from a human donor with ulcerative colitis or Crohn's disease, or a healthy co-twin of an affected twin (not recorded which).

The chain joins TRBV11-2 to TRBJ2-5; TCRdb's D gene call, TRBD1, goes unchecked for lack of DNA. The CDR3 is made up of 15 amino acids. Looked up from germline, CDR1 is SGHAT and CDR2 is FQNNGV. This chain's CDR3 is CASSLGVGGQETQYF.

The J gene is TRBJ1-2, the V gene TRBV9. Germline lookup yields CDR1 SGDLS and CDR2 YYNGEE. The CDR3 extends over 12 amino acids. The CDR3 protein is CASSPRTHGYTF. The full variable domain, with the rest looked up from reference TRBV9 and TRBJ1-2, is DSGVTQTPKHLITATGQRVTLRCSPRSGDLSVYWYQQSLDQGLQFLIQYYNGEERAKGNILERFSAQQFPDLHSELNLSSLELGDSALYFCASSPRTHGYTFGSGTRLTVV.

This rearrangement joins TRBV2 to TRBJ2-7; TCRdb gives TRBD1 as the D gene, but with no DNA this cannot be confirmed. The CDR3 extends over 15 amino acids. CDR1 is SNHLY, CDR2 FYNNEI, per germline. The CDR3 loop is CASSTGTGVLHEQYF.

This sequence joins TRBV29-1 and TRBJ2-3; without DNA, the TCRdb call of TRBD1 cannot be checked. This CDR3 has 13 residues. The germline CDR1 and CDR2 sequences are SQVTM and ANQGSEA. CDR3 loop: CSVEGTPTDTQYF.

The chain recombines TRBV14 with TRBJ2-5; with no DNA, the TCRdb D assignment of TRBD2 cannot be verified. The CDR3 runs to 18 residues. In germline, CDR1 is SGHDN, CDR2 FVKESK. The CDR3 sequence: CASSQEGGSGRVQETQYF.

J is TRBJ2-7 and V is TRBV5-1; as DNA is missing, the TRBD1 call by TCRdb cannot be tested. This CDR3 is built from 15 residues. In germline, CDR1 is SGHRS, CDR2 YFSETQ. The CDR3 here is CATSSQDPALDEQYF.

This chain joins TRBV5-1 and TRBJ2-7; the D call of TRBD1 rests on TCRdb alone, since no DNA is present to check it. Germline CDR1 and CDR2: SGHRS and YFSETQ. CDR3 length: 14 amino acids. The CDR3 spells CASSEQGITYEQYF.

This chain joins TRBV14 and TRBJ2-1; TCRdb's D gene call, TRBD1, goes unchecked for lack of DNA. The CDR3 is made up of 15 amino acids. Germline V CDR1 and CDR2: SGHDN, FVKESK. This CDR3 is CASSQDLAGHNEQFF.

CDR3: CASSPRGQSGEQFF. The chain carries TRBV6-6 and TRBJ2-1; TCRdb returns TRBD1, unconfirmable since there is no DNA. The germline gives CDR1 MNHNY, CDR2 SVGAGI (reference sequence). The CDR3 contains 14 residues.

The chain recombines TRBV12-3 or TRBV12-4 with TRBJ1-5; the D call from TCRdb, TRBD1, cannot be confirmed without DNA. CDR3 size: 17 residues. CDR3 residues: CASSFVMSDRANQPQHF.

V is TRBV5-1 and J is TRBJ1-2; TCRdb names TRBD1, which stays unverified in the absence of DNA. Per the germline V gene, CDR1 is SGHRS and CDR2 is YFSETQ. This CDR3 is 14 amino acids long. This chain's CDR3 is CASSFLDRTGGYSF.

CDR3 amino acids: CASSLDGVGGGYTF. This chain links TRBV7-9 with TRBJ1-2. Germline CDR1 is SEHNR and CDR2 is FQNEAQ (reference sequence). The CDR3 totals 14 residues.

The chain recombines TRBV29-1 with TRBJ1-1. Per germline, CDR1 SQVTM and CDR2 ANQGSEA. This CDR3 is built from 12 residues. CDR3 protein: CSVERDFTEAFF.

The chain carries TRBV12-3 or TRBV12-4 and TRBJ1-6; TCRdb gives TRBD1 as the D gene, but with no DNA this cannot be confirmed. This CDR3 spans 14 amino acids. The CDR3 loop reads CASSPTGKISPLHF.

The CDR3 region is CASSFSTIWYNEQFF. This chain links TRBV11-2 with TRBJ2-1. CDR1 and CDR2 from the germline V gene are SGHAT and FQNNGV. CDR3 length equals 15 residues. Drawing the rest from reference TRBV11-2 and TRBJ2-1, the complete variable domain is EAGVAQSPRYKIIEKRQSVAFWCNPISGHATLYWYQQILGQGPKLLIQFQNNGVVDDSQLPKDRFSAERLKGVDSTLKIQPAKLEDSAVYLCASSFSTIWYNEQFFGPGTRLTVL.

The rearrangement uses TRBV28 and TRBJ1-5; lacking DNA, the TRBD1 call made by TCRdb goes unchecked. Germline-derived CDR1 and CDR2 are MDHEN and SYDVKM. The CDR3 length is 14 residues. The CDR3 here is CASSSRGGNQPQHF.

This chain joins TRBV18 and TRBJ1-5; absent DNA, TCRdb's TRBD1 call cannot be checked. This CDR3 region has 15 residues. Germline V gene sequence: CDR1 KGHSH, CDR2 LQKENI. This chain's CDR3 is CASSRATGSDGPQHF.

This chain joins TRBV20-1 and TRBJ2-1; absent DNA, TCRdb's TRBD2 call cannot be checked. The CDR3 length is 15 residues. In germline, CDR1 is DFQATT, CDR2 SNEGSKA (reference sequence). CDR3 residues: CSAPPGLESYNEQFF.

This chain joins TRBV5-4 and TRBJ2-3; TCRdb's D gene call, TRBD2, goes unchecked for lack of DNA. Germline loops: CDR1 SGHNT, CDR2 YYREEE (reference sequence). The CDR3 consists of 16 residues. This CDR3 reads CASSLWLAGSTDTQYF.

This sequence joins TRBV20-1 and TRBJ2-3. CDR1 is DFQATT, CDR2 SNEGSKA, per germline (reference sequence). The CDR3 contains 12 residues. This CDR3 reads CSAREFENTQYF.

The rearrangement links TRBV20-1 to TRBJ2-6; no DNA is available, so the TRBD1 call from TCRdb remains unchecked. The CDR3 totals 13 residues. Germline CDR1 reads DFQATT; CDR2 reads SNEGSKA (reference sequence). The CDR3 here is CSARGLGANVLTF.

The chain uses TRBV28 and TRBJ2-2; TCRdb returns TRBD1, unconfirmable since there is no DNA. From germline, CDR1 is MDHEN and CDR2 SYDVKM. The CDR3 is 14 residues long. The CDR3 is CASKSGFRSGELFF.

The chain employs TRBV20-1 and TRBJ2-1; TCRdb names TRBD2, which stays unverified in the absence of DNA. Germline V gene lookup returns CDR1 DFQATT and CDR2 SNEGSKA (reference sequence). This CDR3 contains 13 residues. This CDR3 is CSAGGLADNEQFF.

V and J are TRBV12-3 or TRBV12-4 and TRBJ1-1; TCRdb returns TRBD1, unconfirmable since there is no DNA. The CDR3 length is 14 residues. CDR3: CASSLTTGVTEAFF.

This chain connects TRBV27 to TRBJ2-3; TCRdb returns TRBD1, unconfirmable since there is no DNA. Germline values: CDR1 MNHEY, CDR2 SMNVEV (reference sequence). The length of the CDR3 is 15 residues. CDR3 residues: CASSSPDRVGDTQYF.

The chain links TRBV29-1 to TRBJ2-1. The germline gives CDR1 SQVTM, CDR2 ANQGSEA. The CDR3 is 13 amino acids. Here the CDR3 reads CSVELGASHEQFF.

This chain joins TRBV28 and TRBJ2-4. CDR1 and CDR2 from the germline V gene are MDHEN and SYDVKM. This CDR3 comprises 12 residues. CDR3: CASSWTKNMQYF.

V and J are TRBV29-1 and TRBJ1-1; as DNA is missing, the TRBD1 call by TCRdb cannot be tested. This CDR3 region has 14 residues. The germline V gene has CDR1 SQVTM and CDR2 ANQGSEA. CDR3 region: CSAGTGGAWTEAFF.